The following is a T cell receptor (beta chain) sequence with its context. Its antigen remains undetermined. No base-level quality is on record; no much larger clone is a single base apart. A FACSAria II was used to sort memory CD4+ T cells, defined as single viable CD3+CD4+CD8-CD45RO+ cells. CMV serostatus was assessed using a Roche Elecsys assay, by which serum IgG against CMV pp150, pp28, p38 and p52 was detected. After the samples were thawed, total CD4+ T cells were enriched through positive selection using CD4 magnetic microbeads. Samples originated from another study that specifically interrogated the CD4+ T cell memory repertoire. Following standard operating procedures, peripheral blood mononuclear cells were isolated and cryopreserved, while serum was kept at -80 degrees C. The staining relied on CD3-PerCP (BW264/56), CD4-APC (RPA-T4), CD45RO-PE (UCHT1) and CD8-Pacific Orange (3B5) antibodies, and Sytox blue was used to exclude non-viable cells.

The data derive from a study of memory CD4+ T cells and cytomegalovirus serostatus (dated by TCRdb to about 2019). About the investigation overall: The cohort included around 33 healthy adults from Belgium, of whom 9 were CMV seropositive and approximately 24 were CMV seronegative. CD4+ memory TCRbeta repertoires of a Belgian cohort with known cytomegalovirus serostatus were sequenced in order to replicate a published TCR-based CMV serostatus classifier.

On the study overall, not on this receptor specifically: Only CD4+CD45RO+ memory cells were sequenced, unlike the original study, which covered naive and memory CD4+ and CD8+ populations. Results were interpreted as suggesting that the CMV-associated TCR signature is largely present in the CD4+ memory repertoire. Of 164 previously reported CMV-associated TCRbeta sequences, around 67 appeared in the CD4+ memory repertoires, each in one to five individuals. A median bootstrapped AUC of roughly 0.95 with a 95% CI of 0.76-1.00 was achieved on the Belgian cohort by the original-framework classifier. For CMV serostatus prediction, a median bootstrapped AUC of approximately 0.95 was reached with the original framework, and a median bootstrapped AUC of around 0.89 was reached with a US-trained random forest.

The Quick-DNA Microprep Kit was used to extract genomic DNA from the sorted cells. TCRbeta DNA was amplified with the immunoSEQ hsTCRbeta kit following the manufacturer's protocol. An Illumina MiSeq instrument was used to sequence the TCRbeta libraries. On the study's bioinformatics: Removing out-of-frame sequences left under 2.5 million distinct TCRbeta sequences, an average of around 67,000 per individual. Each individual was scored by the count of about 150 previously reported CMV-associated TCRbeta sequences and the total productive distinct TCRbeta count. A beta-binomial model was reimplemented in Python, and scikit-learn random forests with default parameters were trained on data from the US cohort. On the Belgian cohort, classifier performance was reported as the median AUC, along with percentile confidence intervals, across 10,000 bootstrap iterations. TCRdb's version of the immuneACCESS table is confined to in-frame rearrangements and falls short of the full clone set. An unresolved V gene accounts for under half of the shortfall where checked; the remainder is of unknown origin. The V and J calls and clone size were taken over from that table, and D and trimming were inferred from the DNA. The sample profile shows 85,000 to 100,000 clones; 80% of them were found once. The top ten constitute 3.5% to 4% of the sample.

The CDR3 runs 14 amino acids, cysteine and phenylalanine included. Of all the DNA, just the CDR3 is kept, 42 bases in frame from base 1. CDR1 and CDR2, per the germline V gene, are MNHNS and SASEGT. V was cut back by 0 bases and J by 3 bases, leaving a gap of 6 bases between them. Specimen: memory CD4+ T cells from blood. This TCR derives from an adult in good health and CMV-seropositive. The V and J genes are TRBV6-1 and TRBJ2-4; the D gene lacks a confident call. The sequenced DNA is TGTGCCAGCAGTGAAGCGGGCCTCAAAAACATTCAGTACTTC. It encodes CASSEAGLKNIQYF.